Presented here are 7 T cell receptor beta chains from one specimen sequenced in a study of blood T cell repertoires in COVID-19. Clones were read by immunoSEQ multiplex PCR, and TCRdb kept only the in-frame ones, dropping some. Of roughly 140,000 clones listed, around 82% are singletons. The sample was PBMCs or T cells enriched from blood (not recorded which). The source of these receptors is a man aged 45-65 years in a cohort exposed to, infected with or recovered from COVID-19 (not recorded which).

In DNA, the CDR3 is TGTGCCTGGAGTTACGGGGGTGGTGGTAATTCACCCCTCCACTTT. It specifies CAWSYGGGGNSPLHF. The chain has TRBV30 and TRBJ1-6; a possible D gene is TRBD1 (5 bases). The CDR3 runs 15 residues. Germline assignment: CDR1 GTSNPN and CDR2 SVGIG (reference sequence). The V end lost 2 bases, the J end lost 6 bases, and 14 bases lay between the germline ends.

This clone has just a few counts. V is TRBV30 and J is TRBJ1-6; D call uncertain. Germline loops: CDR1 GTSNPN, CDR2 SVGIG (reference sequence). The V end was cut by 4 bases, the J end by 7 bases, with 14 bases between. The CDR3 covers 14 residues. CDR3 in amino acids: CAWNAGDGNSPLHF. DNA of the CDR3: TGTGCCTGGAACGCCGGGGATGGGAATTCACCCCTCCACTTT.

This clone was recorded only once. The CDR3 is CATSDLGQGAQETQYF. DNA for the CDR3: TGTGCCACCAGTGATTTGGGACAGGGGGCTCAAGAGACCCAGTACTTC. V usage is TRBV24-1 and J usage is TRBJ2-5; 11 bases fit TRBD1. The V gene end was trimmed by 0 bases and the J gene end by 2 bases; junction bases not matched to a gene: 1. Germline V gene data show CDR1 as KGHDR and CDR2 as SFDVKD. The length of the CDR3 is 16 residues.

The rearrangement joins TRBV23-1 to TRBJ1-6; TRBD1 is a possible D gene (5 bases). TRBV23-1 is an ORF, and what it does is uncertain. Trimming removed 10 bases from V and 0 bases from J, with 16 bases in between. CDR3 length equals 16 residues. In DNA form, the CDR3 reads TGCGCCATCAGGGAATTCCGGAGCTCCTATAATTCACCCCTCCACTTT. This sequence encodes CAIREFRSSYNSPLHF.

The chain links TRBV27 to TRBJ2-3; TRBD1 might be the D (5 bases). Germline V gene lookup returns CDR1 MNHEY and CDR2 SMNVEV (reference sequence). Trimming took off 3 bases at V and 1 base at J, with 5 bases between the two ends. This CDR3 comprises 13 residues. Here the CDR3 reads CASSLGRTDTQYF. CDR3 nucleotide sequence: TGTGCCAGCAGTTTGGGGCGCACAGATACGCAGTATTTT.

V gene TRBV4-3 combines with J gene TRBJ1-2; D is ambiguous. CDR3 length equals 15 residues. Trimming cost V 0 bases and J 1 base, with 9 bases left between them. From germline, CDR1 is LGHNA and CDR2 YSLEER. CDR3 residues: CASSQEENLNYGYTF. The CDR3 DNA reads as TGCGCCAGCAGCCAAGAGGAGAATCTTAACTATGGCTACACCTTC.

Here the CDR3 reads CASRVGTLRGYGYTF. The CDR3 DNA is TGTGCCAGCAGGGTTGGAACACTTAGGGGCTATGGCTACACCTTC. The rearrangement uses TRBV28 and TRBJ1-2; TRBD1 is a possible D gene (5 bases). CDR1 is MDHEN and CDR2 is SYDVKM in the germline V gene. V shed 6 bases and J shed 4 bases, with 18 bases lying between them. There are 15 residues in the CDR3.